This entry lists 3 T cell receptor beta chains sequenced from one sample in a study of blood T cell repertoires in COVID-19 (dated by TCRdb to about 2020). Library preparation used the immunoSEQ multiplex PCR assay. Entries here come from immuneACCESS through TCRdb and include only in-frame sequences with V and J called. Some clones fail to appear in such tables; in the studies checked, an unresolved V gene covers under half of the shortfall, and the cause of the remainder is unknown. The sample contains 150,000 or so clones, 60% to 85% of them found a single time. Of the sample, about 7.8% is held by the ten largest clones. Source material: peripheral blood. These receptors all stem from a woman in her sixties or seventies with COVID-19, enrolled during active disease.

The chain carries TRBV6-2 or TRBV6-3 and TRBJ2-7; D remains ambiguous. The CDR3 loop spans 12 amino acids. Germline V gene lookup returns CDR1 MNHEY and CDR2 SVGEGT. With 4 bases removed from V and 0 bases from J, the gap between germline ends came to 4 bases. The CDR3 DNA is TGTGCCAGCAGTTCTTTCTCCTACGAGCAGTACTTC. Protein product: CASSSFSYEQYF.

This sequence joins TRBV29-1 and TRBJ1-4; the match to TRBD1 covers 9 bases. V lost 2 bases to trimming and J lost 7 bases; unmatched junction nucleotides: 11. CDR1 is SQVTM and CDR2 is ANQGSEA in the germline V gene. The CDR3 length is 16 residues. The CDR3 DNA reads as TGCAGCGTTGAACCCGTGGGACAGGGTTTGGCTGAAAAACTGTTTTTT. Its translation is CSVEPVGQGLAEKLFF.

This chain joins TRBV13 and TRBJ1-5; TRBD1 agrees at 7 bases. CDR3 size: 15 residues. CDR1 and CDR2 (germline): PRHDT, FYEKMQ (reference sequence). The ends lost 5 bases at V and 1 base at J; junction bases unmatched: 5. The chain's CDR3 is CASSIRRGSNQPQHF. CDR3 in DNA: TGTGCCAGCAGCATCCGCAGGGGGAGCAATCAGCCCCAGCATTTT.